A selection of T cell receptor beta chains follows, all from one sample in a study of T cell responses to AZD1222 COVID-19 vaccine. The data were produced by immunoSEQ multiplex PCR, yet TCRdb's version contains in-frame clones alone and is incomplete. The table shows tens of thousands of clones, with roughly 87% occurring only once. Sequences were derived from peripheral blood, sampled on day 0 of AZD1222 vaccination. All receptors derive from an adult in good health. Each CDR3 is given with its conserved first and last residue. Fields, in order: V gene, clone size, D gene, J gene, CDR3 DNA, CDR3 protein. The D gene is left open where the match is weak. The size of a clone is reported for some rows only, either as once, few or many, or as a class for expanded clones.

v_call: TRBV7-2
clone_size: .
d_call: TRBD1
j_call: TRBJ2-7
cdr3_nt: TGTGCCAGCAGCTTAGCTGGGACAGGCAGGGAGGAGCAGTACTTC
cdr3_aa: CASSLAGTGREEQYF

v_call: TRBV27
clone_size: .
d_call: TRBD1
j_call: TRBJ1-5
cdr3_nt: TGTGCCAGCAGTTTATACGGACAGGGTGGGCAGCCCCAGCATTTT
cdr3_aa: CASSLYGQGGQPQHF

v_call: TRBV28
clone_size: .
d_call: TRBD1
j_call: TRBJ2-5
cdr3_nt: TGTGCCAGCAGAAACCGGGACAGGGGGCCGAAGACCCAGTACTTC
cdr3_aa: CASRNRDRGPKTQYF

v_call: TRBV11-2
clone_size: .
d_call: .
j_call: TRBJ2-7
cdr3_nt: TGTGCCAGCAGCTTAGATGCCGCAGCCCACGAGCAGTACTTC
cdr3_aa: CASSLDAAAHEQYF

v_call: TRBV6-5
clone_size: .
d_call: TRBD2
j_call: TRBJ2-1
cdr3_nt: TGTGCTGTGATGATCGGTCTAGCGGGAGCTGAGCAGTTCTTC
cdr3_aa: CAVMIGLAGAEQFF

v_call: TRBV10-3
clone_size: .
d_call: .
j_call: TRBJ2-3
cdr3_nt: TGTGCCATCAGTGAGTCGGGGTTAGGACAGACAGATACGCAGTATTTT
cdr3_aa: CAISESGLGQTDTQYF

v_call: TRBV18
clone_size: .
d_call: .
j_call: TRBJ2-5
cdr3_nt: TGTGCCAGCTCGCAAGGAGGGGGGCGACAAGAGACCCAGTACTTC
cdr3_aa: CASSQGGGRQETQYF

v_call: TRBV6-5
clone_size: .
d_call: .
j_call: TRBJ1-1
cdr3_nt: TGTGCCAGCAGTTACCGCCGGATTATGAACACTGAAGCTTTCTTT
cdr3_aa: CASSYRRIMNTEAFF

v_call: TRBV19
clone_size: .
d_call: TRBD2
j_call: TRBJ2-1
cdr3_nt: TGTGCCAGTAGTGGATTAGCGGGCGTCTCCTACAATGAGCAGTTCTTC
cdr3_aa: CASSGLAGVSYNEQFF

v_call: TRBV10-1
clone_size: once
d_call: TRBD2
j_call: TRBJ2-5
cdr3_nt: TGCGCCAGCAGCCCGGGACTAGCGGACCAAGAGACCCAGTACTTC
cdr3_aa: CASSPGLADQETQYF

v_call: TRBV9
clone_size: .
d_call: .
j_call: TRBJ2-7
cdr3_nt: TGTGCCAGCAGCGTAGCGGCAGGGGGAGGCTACGAGCAGTACTTC
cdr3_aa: CASSVAAGGGYEQYF

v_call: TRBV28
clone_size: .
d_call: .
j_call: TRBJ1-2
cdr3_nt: TGTGCCAGCAGTTTAAAGGGGTACTATGGCTACACCTTC
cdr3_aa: CASSLKGYYGYTF

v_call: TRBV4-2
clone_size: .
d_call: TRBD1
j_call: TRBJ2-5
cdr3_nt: TGTGCCAGCAGCCAACGGGGCATCGAGGGACAGGGAGCTATTGAGACCCAGTACTTC
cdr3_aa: CASSQRGIEGQGAIETQYF

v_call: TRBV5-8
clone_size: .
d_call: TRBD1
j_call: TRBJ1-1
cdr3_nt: TGTGCCAGCAGCCCGAACGACAGGGCGGCCACTGAAGCTTTCTTT
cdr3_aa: CASSPNDRAATEAFF

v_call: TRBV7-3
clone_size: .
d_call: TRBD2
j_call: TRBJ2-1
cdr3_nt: TGTGCCAGCAGCTCAGAGCGGGAGCGGCAGTTCTTC
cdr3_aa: CASSSERERQFF

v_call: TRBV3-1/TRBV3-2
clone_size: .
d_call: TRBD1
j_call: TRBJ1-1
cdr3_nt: TGTGCCAGCAGTCCAGGGGGACTGCTGAACACTGAAGCTTTCTTT
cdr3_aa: CASSPGGLLNTEAFF

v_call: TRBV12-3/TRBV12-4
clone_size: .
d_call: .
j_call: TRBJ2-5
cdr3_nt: TGTGCCAGCAGTTTAGGTGGGGAAGAGACCCAGTACTTC
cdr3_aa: CASSLGGEETQYF

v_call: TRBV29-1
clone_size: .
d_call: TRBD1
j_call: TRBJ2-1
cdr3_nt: TGCAGCGTCGCAGGGGGCCGCTACAATGAGCAGTTCTTC
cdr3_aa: CSVAGGRYNEQFF